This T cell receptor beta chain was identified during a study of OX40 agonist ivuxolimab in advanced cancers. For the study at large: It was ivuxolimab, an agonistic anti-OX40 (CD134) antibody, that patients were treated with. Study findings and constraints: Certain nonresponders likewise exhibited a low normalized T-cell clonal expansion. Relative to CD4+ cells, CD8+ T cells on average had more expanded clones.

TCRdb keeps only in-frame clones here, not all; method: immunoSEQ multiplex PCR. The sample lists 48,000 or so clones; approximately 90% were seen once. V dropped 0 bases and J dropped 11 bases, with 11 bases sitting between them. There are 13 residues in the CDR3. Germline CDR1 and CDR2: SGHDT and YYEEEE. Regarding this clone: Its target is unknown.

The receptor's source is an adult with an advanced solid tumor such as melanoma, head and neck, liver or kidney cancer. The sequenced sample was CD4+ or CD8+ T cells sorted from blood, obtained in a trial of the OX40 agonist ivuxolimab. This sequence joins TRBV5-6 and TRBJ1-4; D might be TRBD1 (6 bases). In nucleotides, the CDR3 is TGTGCCAGCAGCTTGGAGGAGGGGGTCAAACTGTTTTTT. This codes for CASSLEEGVKLFF.